These 2 T cell receptor beta chains were sequenced from one sample in a study of OX40 agonist ivuxolimab in advanced cancers. Only in-frame clones appear in the TCRdb table, and some are missing; sequencing was by immunoSEQ multiplex PCR. The data show around 50,000 clones, about four fifths seen once. Sequenced material: CD4+ or CD8+ T cells sorted from blood, taken in a trial of the OX40 agonist ivuxolimab. Source of these receptors: an adult with an advanced solid tumor such as melanoma, head and neck, liver or kidney cancer.

This clone has just a few counts. The chain is built from TRBV29-1 and TRBJ2-1; D is undetermined. Per the germline V gene, CDR1 is SQVTM and CDR2 is ANQGSEA. This CDR3 spans 11 amino acids. V gave up 4 bases and J gave up 12 bases, with 13 bases separating them. The DNA for the CDR3 is TGCAGCGTTGCCCCGATACGTGGGCAGTTCTTC. Protein product: CSVAPIRGQFF.

This clone was detected only once. The CDR3 loop is CASRDTNSGANVLTF. In nucleotides, the CDR3 is TGTGCCAGCCGGGACACCAACTCTGGGGCCAACGTCCTGACTTTC. J is TRBJ2-6 and V is TRBV19; D possibly corresponds to TRBD1 (6 bases). Germline V lookup: CDR1 LNHDA, CDR2 SQIVND (reference sequence). The CDR3 contains 15 residues. Trimming left V 9 bases short and J 0 bases short, with 12 bases between.